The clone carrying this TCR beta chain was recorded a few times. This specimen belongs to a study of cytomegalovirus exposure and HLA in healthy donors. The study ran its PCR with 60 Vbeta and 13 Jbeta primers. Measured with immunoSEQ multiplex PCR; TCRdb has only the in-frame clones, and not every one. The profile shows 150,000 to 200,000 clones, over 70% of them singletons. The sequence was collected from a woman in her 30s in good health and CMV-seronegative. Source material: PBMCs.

The CDR3 protein is CASTTGGGEQYF. The DNA of the CDR3 is TGTGCCAGTACTACAGGGGGAGGCGAGCAGTACTTC. This chain uses TRBV19 with TRBJ2-5; 8 bases fit TRBD1. The J call is doubtful: the DNA matches TRBJ2-7 better. This CDR3 contains 12 residues. CDR1 is LNHDA, CDR2 SQIVND, per germline (reference sequence).